These T cell receptor beta chains were read from a single sample in a study of T cell repertoires in cytomegalovirus infection. Each CDR3 protein is one row after TCRdb ran MiXCR on the reads. Altogether about 490,000 distinct CDR3 sequences are present, around 27% being singletons, with the ten largest covering over 10%. The specimen was PBMCs. These receptor sequences come from a human donor in good health (CMV status not recorded). Some clones in this sample may be carry-over from other donors' samples. The CDR3 runs from the conserved cysteine through the conserved F or W. A D gene is named only where the DNA matches it firmly. The size entry is marked missing in some rows and otherwise reads once, few, many or a size class.

D,size,V,J,CDR3,DNA
NA,NA,TRBV7-2,TRBJ2-7,CASSRRRGTYEQYF,TGTGCCAGCAGCCGGCGGCGGGGAACCTACGAGCAGTACTTC
NA,NA,TRBV18,TRBJ2-5,CASSLESTQYF,TGTGCCAGCTCACTGGAATCGACCCAGTACTTC
NA,few,TRBV18,TRBJ1-5,CASSSQRDQPQHF,TGTGCCAGCTCGTCACAAAGAGATCAGCCCCAGCATTTT
TRBD2,NA,TRBV19,TRBJ2-7,CASSISSGRSSYEQYF,TGTGCCAGTAGTATATCTAGCGGGAGGTCTTCCTACGAGCAGTACTTC
TRBD1,NA,TRBV7-2,TRBJ2-1,CASSLVGTGTREQFF,TGTGCCAGCAGCTTAGTCGGGACAGGGACGCGTGAGCAGTTCTTC
NA,few,TRBV14,TRBJ2-7,CASSQDTSYEQYF,TGTGCCAGCAGCCAAGATACCAGCTACGAGCAGTACTTC
TRBD1,NA,TRBV11-2,TRBJ1-2,CASSRTGGSYGYTF,TGTGCCAGCTCCCGGACAGGGGGTAGCTATGGCTACACCTTC
TRBD1,NA,TRBV14,TRBJ1-1,CASSRDRVSVAFF,TGTGCCAGCAGCCGAGACAGGGTTTCGGTAGCTTTCTTT
NA,NA,TRBV27,TRBJ2-1,CASSPQDHFNEQFF,TGTGCCAGCAGTCCTCAAGACCACTTCAATGAGCAGTTCTTC
NA,few,TRBV19,TRBJ2-1,CASSTNEGGRSYNEQFF,TGTGCCAGTAGTACAAATGAGGGGGGTAGATCCTACAATGAGCAGTTCTTC
NA,once,TRBV6-6,TRBJ2-3,CAVARGDTQYF,TGTGCCGTTGCCCGTGGAGATACGCAGTATTTT
NA,few,TRBV2,TRBJ2-5,CASSYVGTQYF,TGTGCCAGCAGCTACGTAGGGACCCAGTACTTC
NA,NA,TRBV6-5,TRBJ1-2,CASSQSFVRSGYTF,TGTGCCAGCAGCCAGTCGTTTGTTCGGTCGGGATACACCTTC
TRBD2,few,TRBV11-1,TRBJ2-1,CASSLAFAGGYNEQFF,TGTGCCAGCAGCTTAGCGTTTGCGGGAGGCTACAATGAGCAGTTCTTC
TRBD1,NA,TRBV12-3/TRBV12-4,TRBJ1-4,CASKPGQGGEKLFF,TGTGCCAGCAAACCGGGACAGGGGGGAGAAAAACTGTTTTTT
TRBD2,many,TRBV7-2,TRBJ2-7,CASSSTWTSETYEQYF,TGTGCCAGCAGCTCGACCTGGACTAGCGAAACCTACGAGCAGTACTTC
NA,NA,TRBV10-3,TRBJ1-2,CAISSTPPGQSGGYTF,TGTGCCATCAGCTCCACACCCCCCGGGCAGTCGGGTGGCTACACCTTC
TRBD1,NA,TRBV6-2/TRBV6-3,TRBJ2-3,CASSSGQAADTQYF,TGTGCCAGCAGTTCAGGACAGGCGGCAGATACGCAGTATTTT
NA,few,TRBV7-2,TRBJ2-7,CASSLGGLGVYEQYF,TGTGCCAGCAGCTTAGGCGGGCTCGGGGTCTACGAGCAGTACTTC
NA,NA,TRBV7-9,TRBJ1-3,CASSGRVSSGNTIYF,TGTGCCAGCAGTGGTCGGGTTAGCTCTGGAAACACCATATATTTT
NA,many,TRBV7-2,TRBJ1-6,CASSLEGEANSPLHF,TGTGCCAGCAGCTTAGAAGGCGAGGCCAATTCACCCCTCCACTTT
TRBD2,NA,TRBV5-5,TRBJ2-1,CASSLAGVAGVF,TGTGCCAGCAGCTTGGCCGGAGTAGCGGGAGTCTTC
NA,NA,TRBV7-9,TRBJ2-5,CASSLFGGKETQYF,TGTGCCAGCAGCTTATTCGGCGGAAAAGAGACCCAGTACTTC
NA,few,TRBV12-3/TRBV12-4,TRBJ2-5,CASRPLGQETQYF,TGTGCCAGCCGCCCCTTGGGCCAAGAGACCCAGTACTTC
NA,NA,TRBV13,TRBJ2-7,CASSLGGSRYEQYF,TGTGCCAGCAGCTTAGGCGGGAGTCGGTACGAGCAGTACTTC
TRBD1,few,TRBV6-6,TRBJ1-2,CASSYQGALRYGYTF,TGTGCCAGCAGTTATCAGGGGGCTCTACGCTATGGCTACACCTTC
NA,few,TRBV12-5,TRBJ2-2,CASENTGELFF,TGTGCTAGTGAGAACACCGGGGAGCTGTTTTTT
NA,many,TRBV7-9,TRBJ1-3,CASSPTAGAGNTIYF,TGTGCCAGCAGCCCTACCGCGGGGGCCGGAAACACCATATATTTT